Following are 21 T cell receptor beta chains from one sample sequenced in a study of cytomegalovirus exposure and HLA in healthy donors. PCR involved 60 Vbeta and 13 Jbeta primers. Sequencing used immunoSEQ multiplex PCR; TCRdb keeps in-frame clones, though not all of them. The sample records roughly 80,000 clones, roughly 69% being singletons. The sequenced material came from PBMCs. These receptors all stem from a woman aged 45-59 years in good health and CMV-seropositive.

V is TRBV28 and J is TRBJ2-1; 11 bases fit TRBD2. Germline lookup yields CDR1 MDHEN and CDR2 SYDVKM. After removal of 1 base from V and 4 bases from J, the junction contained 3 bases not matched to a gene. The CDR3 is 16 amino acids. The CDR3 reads CASSLSSSGGYNEQFF. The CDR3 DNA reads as TGTGCCAGCAGTTTATCGTCTAGCGGGGGGTACAATGAGCAGTTCTTC.

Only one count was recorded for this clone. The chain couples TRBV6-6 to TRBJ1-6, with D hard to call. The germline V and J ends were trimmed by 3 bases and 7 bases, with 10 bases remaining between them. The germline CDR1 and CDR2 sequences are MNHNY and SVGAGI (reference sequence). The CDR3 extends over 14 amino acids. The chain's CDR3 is CASSYYERNSPLHF. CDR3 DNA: TGTGCCAGCAGTTATTACGAGCGAAATTCACCCCTCCACTTT.

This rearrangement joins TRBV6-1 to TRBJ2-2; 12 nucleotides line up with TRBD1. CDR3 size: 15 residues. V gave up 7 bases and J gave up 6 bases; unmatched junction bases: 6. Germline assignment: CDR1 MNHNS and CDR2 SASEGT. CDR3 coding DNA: TGTGCCAGCACTCCGGGACAGGGGGCCGCCGGGGAGCTGTTTTTT. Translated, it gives CASTPGQGAAGELFF.

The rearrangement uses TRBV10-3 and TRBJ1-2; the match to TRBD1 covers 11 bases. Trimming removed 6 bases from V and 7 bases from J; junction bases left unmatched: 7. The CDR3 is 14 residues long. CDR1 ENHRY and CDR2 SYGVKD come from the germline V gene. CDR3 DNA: TGTGCCATCAGGACGGGACAGGGGGTCTCTGGCTACACCTTC. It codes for CAIRTGQGVSGYTF.

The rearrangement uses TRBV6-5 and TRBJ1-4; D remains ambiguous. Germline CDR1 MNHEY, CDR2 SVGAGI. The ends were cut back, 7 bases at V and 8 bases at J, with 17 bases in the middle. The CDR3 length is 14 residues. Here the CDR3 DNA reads TGTGCCAGCAAAAGGGCAACGGGAGAAGAAAAACTGTTTTTT. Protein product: CASKRATGEEKLFF.

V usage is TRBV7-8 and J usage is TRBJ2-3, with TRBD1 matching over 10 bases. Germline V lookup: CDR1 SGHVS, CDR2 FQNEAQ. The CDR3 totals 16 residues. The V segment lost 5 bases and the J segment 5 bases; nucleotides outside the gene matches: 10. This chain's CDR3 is CASSKMDRGWVDTQYF. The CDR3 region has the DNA TGTGCCAGCAGCAAAATGGACAGGGGGTGGGTAGATACGCAGTATTTT.

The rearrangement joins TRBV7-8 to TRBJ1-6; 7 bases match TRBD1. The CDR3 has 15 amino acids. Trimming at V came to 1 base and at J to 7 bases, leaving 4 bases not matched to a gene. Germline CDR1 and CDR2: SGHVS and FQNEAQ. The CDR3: CASSLGGTVNSPLHF. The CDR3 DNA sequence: TGTGCCAGCAGCTTAGGGGGGACAGTAAATTCACCCCTCCACTTT.

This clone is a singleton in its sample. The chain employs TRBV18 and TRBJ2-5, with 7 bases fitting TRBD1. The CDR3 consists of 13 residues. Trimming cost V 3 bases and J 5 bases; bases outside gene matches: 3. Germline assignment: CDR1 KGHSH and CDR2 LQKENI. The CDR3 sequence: CASSPGQWETQYF. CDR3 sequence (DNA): TGTGCCAGCTCACCGGGACAGTGGGAGACCCAGTACTTC.

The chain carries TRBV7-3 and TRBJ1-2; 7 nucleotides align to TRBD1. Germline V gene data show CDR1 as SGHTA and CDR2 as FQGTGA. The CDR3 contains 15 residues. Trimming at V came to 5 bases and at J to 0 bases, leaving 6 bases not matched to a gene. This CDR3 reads CASSPRQGANYGYTF. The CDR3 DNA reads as TGTGCCAGCAGCCCTAGACAGGGTGCTAACTATGGCTACACCTTC.

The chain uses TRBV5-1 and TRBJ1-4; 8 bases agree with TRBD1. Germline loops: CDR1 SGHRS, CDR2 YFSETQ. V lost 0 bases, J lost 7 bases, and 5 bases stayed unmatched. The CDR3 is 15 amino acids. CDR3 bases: TGCGCCAGCAGCTTGGGGACAGGGCGGTCTGAAAAACTGTTTTTT. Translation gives CASSLGTGRSEKLFF.

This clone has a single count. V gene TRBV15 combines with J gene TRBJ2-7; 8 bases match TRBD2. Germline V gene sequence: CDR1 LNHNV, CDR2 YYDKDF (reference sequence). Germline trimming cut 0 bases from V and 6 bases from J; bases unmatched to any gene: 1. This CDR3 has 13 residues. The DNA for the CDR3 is TGTGCCACCAGCAGAGATGCGGGGGGCGAGCAGTACGTC. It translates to CATSRDAGGEQYV.

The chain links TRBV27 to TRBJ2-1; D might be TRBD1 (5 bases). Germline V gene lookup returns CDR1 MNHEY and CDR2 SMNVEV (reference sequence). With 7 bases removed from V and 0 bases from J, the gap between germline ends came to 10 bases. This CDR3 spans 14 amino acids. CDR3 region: CASKEQVSYNEQFF. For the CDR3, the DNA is TGTGCCAGCAAGGAACAGGTCTCCTACAATGAGCAGTTCTTC.

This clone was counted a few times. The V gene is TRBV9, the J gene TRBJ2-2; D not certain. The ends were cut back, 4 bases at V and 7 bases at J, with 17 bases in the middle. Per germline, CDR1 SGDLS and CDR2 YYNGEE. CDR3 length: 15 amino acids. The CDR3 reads CASSSNPSSGGELFF. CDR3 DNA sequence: TGTGCCAGCAGCTCAAACCCATCTTCGGGCGGGGAGCTGTTTTTT.

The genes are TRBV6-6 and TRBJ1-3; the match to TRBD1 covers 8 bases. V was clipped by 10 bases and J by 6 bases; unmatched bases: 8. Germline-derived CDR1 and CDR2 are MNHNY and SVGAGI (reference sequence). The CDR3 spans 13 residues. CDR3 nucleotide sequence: TGTGCCACCGAGGACAGGGCTGAAAACACCATATATTTT. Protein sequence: CATEDRAENTIYF.

CDR3 nucleotides: TGTGCCAGCAGGTCACAGGGTAGCTCCTACAATGAGCAGTTCTTC. Amino acids: CASRSQGSSYNEQFF. V gene TRBV6-6 combines with J gene TRBJ2-1; D is possibly TRBD1 (6 bases). V shed 6 bases and J shed 0 bases, with 12 bases lying between them. Germline loops: CDR1 MNHNY, CDR2 SVGAGI (reference sequence). CDR3 length: 15 residues.

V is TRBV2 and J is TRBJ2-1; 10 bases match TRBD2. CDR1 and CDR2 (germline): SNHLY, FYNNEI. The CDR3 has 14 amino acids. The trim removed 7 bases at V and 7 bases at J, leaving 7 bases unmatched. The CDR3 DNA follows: TGTGCCAGCATTAAGCGGGGGGGCATTAATGAGCAGTTCTTC. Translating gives CASIKRGGINEQFF.

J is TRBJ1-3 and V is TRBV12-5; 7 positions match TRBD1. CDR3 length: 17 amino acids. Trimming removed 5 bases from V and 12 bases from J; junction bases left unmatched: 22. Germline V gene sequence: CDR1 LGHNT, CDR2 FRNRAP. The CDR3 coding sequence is TGTGCTAGTGGTCTACATAATCCGGGACCTAAAAGGGGGCACATATATTTT. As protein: CASGLHNPGPKRGHIYF. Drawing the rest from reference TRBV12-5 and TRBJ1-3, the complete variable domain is DARVTQTPRHKVTEMGQEVTMRCQPILGHNTVFWYRQTMMQGLELLAYFRNRAPLDDSGMPKDRFSAEMPDATLATLKIQPSEPRDSAVYFCASGLHNPGPKRGHIYFGEGSWLTVV.

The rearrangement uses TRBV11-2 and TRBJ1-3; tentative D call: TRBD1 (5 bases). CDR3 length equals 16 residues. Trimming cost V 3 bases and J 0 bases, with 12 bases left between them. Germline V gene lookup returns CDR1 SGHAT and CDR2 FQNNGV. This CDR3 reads CASSFSGLFSGNTIYF. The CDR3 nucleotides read TGTGCCAGCAGCTTTTCAGGGTTATTCTCTGGAAACACCATATATTTT.

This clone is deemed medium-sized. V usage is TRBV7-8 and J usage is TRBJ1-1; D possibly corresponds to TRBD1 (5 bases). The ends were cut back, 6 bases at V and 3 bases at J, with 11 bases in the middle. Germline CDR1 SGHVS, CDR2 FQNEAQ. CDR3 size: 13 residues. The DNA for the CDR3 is TGTGCCAGCAGGCTAGCGGGGCACACTGAAGCTTTCTTT. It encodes CASRLAGHTEAFF.

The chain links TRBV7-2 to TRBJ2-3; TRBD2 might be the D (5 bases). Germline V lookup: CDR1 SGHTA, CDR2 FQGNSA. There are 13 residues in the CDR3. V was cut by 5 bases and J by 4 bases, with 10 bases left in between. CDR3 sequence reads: CASSHRGPDTQYF. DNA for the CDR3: TGTGCCAGCAGCCACCGGGGTCCAGATACGCAGTATTTT.

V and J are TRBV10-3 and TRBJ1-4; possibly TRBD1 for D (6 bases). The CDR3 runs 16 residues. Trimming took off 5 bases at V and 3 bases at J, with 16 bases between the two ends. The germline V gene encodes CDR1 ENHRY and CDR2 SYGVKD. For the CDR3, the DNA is TGTGCCATCAGTCCGGACAGTGCCAGGGCTAATGAAAAACTGTTTTTT. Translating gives CAISPDSARANEKLFF.